Each of the 28 T cell receptor beta chains below was sequenced from the same sample in a study of shared clonotypes between healthy human individuals. Sequencing was performed with immunoSEQ multiplex PCR; in TCRdb, only in-frame clones are kept and a portion is missing. This sample has some 1,100,000 clones, with around 78% found just once. Sequencing was performed on memory CD4+ T cells from PBMCs. The subset: CD45RA-negative fraction. The receptors derive from a man aged 18 to 30 in good health. Some clones in this sample may be carry-over from other donors' samples.

This sequence joins TRBV9 and TRBJ2-7, with D perhaps being TRBD1 or TRBD2 (5 bases each). The CDR3 sequence is 17 residues long. V lost 3 bases and J lost 4, with 23 bases in between. CDR1 and CDR2 (germline): SGDLS, YYNGEE. The CDR3 bases are TGTGCCAGCAGCGGACGACAGTTCGAGGGTTCGCGTTACGAGCAGTACTTC. Translated, it gives CASSGRQFEGSRYEQYF.

This clone appeared once. J is TRBJ1-5 and V is TRBV19; D unresolved. Germline CDR1 is LNHDA and CDR2 is SQIVND (reference sequence). This CDR3 has 15 residues. The V gene lost 3 bases and the J gene lost 5 bases, with 14 bases spanning the gap. CDR3 protein: CASSIYSVVDQPQHF. Written as DNA, the CDR3 is TGTGCCAGTAGTATCTACAGTGTCGTCGATCAGCCCCAGCATTTT.

The chain combines TRBV7-2 with TRBJ2-4, with D possibly matching TRBD2 (7 bases). The CDR3 extends over 17 amino acids. Looked up from germline, CDR1 is SGHTA and CDR2 is FQGNSA. V was clipped by 1 base and J by 1 base, with 14 bases between them. CDR3 protein: CASSLGGGQEAKNIQYF. Written as DNA, the CDR3 is TGTGCCAGCAGCTTAGGGGGGGGCCAGGAGGCCAAAAACATTCAGTACTTC.

The chain combines TRBV7-6 with TRBJ2-1; D might be TRBD1 or TRBD2, each matching 5 bases. CDR3 length: 16 residues. V lost 4 bases and J lost 4, with 17 bases in between. Germline V gene sequence: CDR1 SGHVS, CDR2 FNYEAQ. In DNA, the CDR3 is TGTGCCAGCAGCTCCTACGGGGCTAGTAGTTACAATGAGCAGTTCTTC. Translation: CASSSYGASSYNEQFF.

The chain recombines TRBV29-1 with TRBJ2-2, with 7 bases fitting TRBD2. Germline V lookup: CDR1 SQVTM, CDR2 ANQGSEA. The CDR3 consists of 15 residues. J lost 0 bases, V lost 4 bases, and 5 bases had no gene match. The CDR3: CSVGSGGSNTGELFF. The CDR3 DNA reads TGCAGCGTTGGGTCCGGGGGGTCGAACACCGGGGAGCTGTTTTTT.

The V and J genes are TRBV19 and TRBJ1-6; no clear D gene. V shed 1 base and J shed 10 bases, with 20 bases lying between them. Germline V lookup: CDR1 LNHDA, CDR2 SQIVND (reference sequence). The CDR3 loop spans 17 amino acids. The CDR3 protein is CASSIAGASVSGSPLHF. The DNA of the CDR3 is TGTGCCAGTAGTATAGCGGGAGCCTCCGTTTCGGGCTCACCCCTCCACTTT. Full variable domain (missing parts from reference TRBV19 and TRBJ1-6): DGGITQSPKYLFRKEGQNVTLSCEQNLNHDAMYWYRQDPGQGLRLIYYSQIVNDFQKGDIAEGYSVSREKKESFPLTVTSAQKNPTAFYLCASSIAGASVSGSPLHFGNGTRLTVT.

This rearrangement joins TRBV5-1 to TRBJ2-3, with no clear D. Germline loops: CDR1 SGHRS, CDR2 YFSETQ. The CDR3 consists of 15 residues. Deletions cut 6 bases from V and 0 bases from J, with 14 bases between. The chain's CDR3 is CASTVGHISTDTQYF. CDR3 coding DNA: TGCGCCAGCACAGTCGGGCATATTAGCACAGATACGCAGTATTTT.

This CDR3 is CASSIRPSGSYEQYF. Written as DNA, the CDR3 is TGTGCCAGTAGTATACGCCCTAGCGGGAGTTACGAGCAGTACTTC. V is TRBV19 and J is TRBJ2-7; 10 bases line up with TRBD2. The J segment lost 4 bases and the V segment lost 2 bases, leaving 5 bases of the junction unmatched. CDR3 length: 15 amino acids. CDR1 LNHDA and CDR2 SQIVND come from the germline V gene (reference sequence).

V and J are TRBV18 and TRBJ2-5; a weak D match, TRBD1 (5 bases). Trimming stripped 4 bases from V and 3 bases from J, with 15 bases between. Germline V CDR1 and CDR2: KGHSH, LQKENI. There are 15 residues in the CDR3. The DNA for the CDR3 is TGTGCCAGCTCACGAAGGGGTGGGATTGAAGAGACCCAGTACTTC. The encoded protein is CASSRRGGIEETQYF.

This chain uses TRBV7-2 with TRBJ1-3; 9 nucleotides match TRBD1. From germline, CDR1 is SGHTA and CDR2 FQGNSA. With V trimmed by 1 base and J by 2 bases, 3 bases remained unmatched. The CDR3 extends over 16 amino acids. CDR3 protein: CASSLDTGGTGNTIYF. CDR3 nucleotide sequence: TGTGCCAGCAGCTTAGACACAGGGGGCACTGGAAACACCATATATTTT. Supplemented by reference TRBV7-2 and TRBJ1-3, the full variable domain reads GAGVSQSPSNKVTEKGKDVELRCDPISGHTALYWYRQSLGQGLEFLIYFQGNSAPDKSGLPSDRFSAERTGGSVSTLTIQRTQQEDSAVYLCASSLDTGGTGNTIYFGEGSWLTVV.

The chain has TRBV4-1 and TRBJ1-2, with 9 bases identical to TRBD1. Germline V gives CDR1 MGHRA, CDR2 YSYEKL. J gave up 6 bases and V 6 bases, and 17 bases lay outside the gene matches. The CDR3 is made up of 17 amino acids. This CDR3 is CASSQPGQGDKKDGYTF. The CDR3 bases are TGCGCCAGCAGTCAACCGGGACAGGGTGATAAGAAGGATGGCTACACCTTC.

V gene TRBV5-4 combines with J gene TRBJ1-2, with D possibly being TRBD1 (6 bases). V lost 1 base and J lost 5, with 12 bases in between. CDR1 and CDR2 from the germline V gene are SGHNT and YYREEE (reference sequence). The CDR3 has 14 amino acids. CDR3 bases: TGTGCCAGCAGCTTGAACAGGGAGGAATATGGCTACACCTTC. As protein: CASSLNREEYGYTF. The whole variable domain, filled in from reference TRBV5-4 and TRBJ1-2, reads ETGVTQSPTHLIKTRGQQVTLRCSSQSGHNTVSWYQQALGQGPQFIFQYYREEENGRGNFPPRFSGLQFPNYSSELNVNALELDDSALYLCASSLNREEYGYTFGSGTRLTVV.

CDR3 DNA: TGTGCCAGCAGCCAACCCTTAGGGGCGGGCACGAACACCGGGGAGCTGTTTTTT. This encodes CASSQPLGAGTNTGELFF. V usage is TRBV9 and J usage is TRBJ2-2; either TRBD1 or TRBD2 may fit D (5 bases each). V lost 4 bases, J lost 0 bases, and 19 bases lay in between. Germline CDR1 is SGDLS and CDR2 is YYNGEE. The CDR3 spans 18 residues.

This clone was detected a few times. The rearrangement links TRBV29-1 to TRBJ1-2, with D maybe TRBD1 (5 bases). The V end lost 6 bases, the J end lost 5 bases, and 16 bases lay between the germline ends. Germline-derived CDR1 and CDR2 are SQVTM and ANQGSEA. This CDR3 is built from 13 residues. The CDR3 DNA follows: TGCAGCGTAAAACGTCGGGGGATATATGGCTACACCTTC. Its translation: CSVKRRGIYGYTF. Complete variable domain (other parts from reference TRBV29-1 and TRBJ1-2): SAVISQKPSRDICQRGTSLTIQCQVDSQVTMMFWYRQQPGQSLTLIATANQGSEATYESGFVIDKFPISRPNLTFSTLTVSNMSPEDSSIYLCSVKRRGIYGYTFGSGTRLTVV.

The chain uses TRBV7-9 and TRBJ2-7; 10 nucleotides align to TRBD2. The CDR3 length is 16 residues. V gave up 6 bases and J gave up 4 bases; unmatched junction bases: 12. The germline gives CDR1 SEHNR, CDR2 FQNEAQ (reference sequence). The DNA of the CDR3 is TGTGCCAGCAGTTACAAATCCGGGACTAGCGATTACGAGCAGTACTTC. Residues: CASSYKSGTSDYEQYF.

The chain recombines TRBV5-4 with TRBJ2-3, with 9 bases that match TRBD1. Germline-derived CDR1 and CDR2 are SGHNT and YYREEE (reference sequence). V was clipped by 4 bases and J by 4 bases; unmatched bases: 10. The CDR3 is 16 residues long. The CDR3 bases are TGTGCCAGCAGCCCCAGTAGACAGGGGGGAGCAGATACGCAGTATTTT. Residues: CASSPSRQGGADTQYF.

The V gene is TRBV7-9, the J gene TRBJ2-1; TRBD2 agrees at 8 bases. From germline, CDR1 is SEHNR and CDR2 FQNEAQ (reference sequence). The CDR3 totals 15 residues. J lost 12 bases, V lost 1 base, and 11 bases had no gene match. The DNA for the CDR3 is TGTGCCAGCAGCTTAGGGCTAGCGGGTAGCTCGGGGCAGTTCTTC. Its protein is CASSLGLAGSSGQFF.

This chain joins TRBV5-1 and TRBJ1-1; no reliable D call. The V end lost 1 base, the J end lost 3 bases, and 16 bases lay between the germline ends. Germline-derived CDR1 and CDR2 are SGHRS and YFSETQ. The CDR3 spans 16 residues. CDR3 sequence (DNA): TGCGCCAGCAGCTTGAACAGCCCATGGGTTGACACTGAAGCTTTCTTT. Translating it yields CASSLNSPWVDTEAFF.

The CDR3 here is CASSARTGWGETQYF. The DNA of the CDR3 is TGTGCCAGCAGCGCTCGGACAGGGTGGGGAGAGACCCAGTACTTC. This chain connects TRBV9 to TRBJ2-5; 8 bases align to TRBD1. Per germline, CDR1 SGDLS and CDR2 YYNGEE. Trimming at V came to 3 bases and at J to 4 bases, leaving 8 bases not matched to a gene. The CDR3 is made up of 15 amino acids.

The V call is TRBV29-1, the J call TRBJ2-3, with TRBD2 matching over 9 bases. The J segment lost 5 bases and the V segment lost 6 bases, leaving 6 bases of the junction unmatched. Germline assignment: CDR1 SQVTM and CDR2 ANQGSEA. The CDR3 covers 13 residues. The CDR3 loop is CSVNSGSGDTQYF. The CDR3 nucleotides read TGCAGCGTAAATAGCGGGAGCGGAGATACGCAGTATTTT.

The chain employs TRBV4-1 and TRBJ1-1; no clear D gene. Germline CDR1 reads MGHRA; CDR2 reads YSYEKL. The CDR3 runs 14 residues. V was clipped by 5 bases and J by 11 bases, with 21 bases between them. Here the CDR3 DNA reads TGCGCCAGCAGCAACGGGTTTTCGGTGGTGGGGGCTTTCTTT. Protein: CASSNGFSVVGAFF.

This clone has only a few counts. This chain connects TRBV7-2 to TRBJ2-2, with D hard to call. The CDR3 is made up of 14 amino acids. The germline CDR1 and CDR2 sequences are SGHTA and FQGNSA. Trimming stripped 5 bases from V and 1 base from J, with 8 bases between. DNA for the CDR3: TGTGCCAGCAGCGCTCATAGGAACACCGGGGAGCTGTTTTTT. Translating it yields CASSAHRNTGELFF. Using reference TRBV7-2 and TRBJ2-2 for the parts outside the CDR3, the full variable domain is GAGVSQSPSNKVTEKGKDVELRCDPISGHTALYWYRQSLGQGLEFLIYFQGNSAPDKSGLPSDRFSAERTGGSVSTLTIQRTQQEDSAVYLCASSAHRNTGELFFGEGSRLTVL.

About this clone itself: Other DNA sequences within the sample encode an identical CDR3. This chain uses TRBV5-1 with TRBJ2-1, with 8 bases matching TRBD2. V gave up 2 bases and J gave up 6 bases; unmatched junction bases: 7. The germline V gene encodes CDR1 SGHRS and CDR2 YFSETQ. The CDR3 is 15 residues long. The CDR3 nucleotides are TGCGCCAGCAGCTTAGGGCTAGCGGGCCTCAATGAGCAGTTCTTC. It encodes CASSLGLAGLNEQFF.

The chain uses TRBV5-6 and TRBJ2-1; D is uncertain. From germline, CDR1 is SGHDT and CDR2 YYEEEE. CDR3 size: 14 residues. Trimming took 4 bases from V and 3 from J, leaving 11 bases between them. The DNA of the CDR3 is TGTGCCAGCAGCCGAGATGACAACTACAATGAGCAGTTCTTC. Protein: CASSRDDNYNEQFF. Together with reference TRBV5-6 and TRBJ2-1, the CDR3 gives the full variable domain: DAGVTQSPTHLIKTRGQQVTLRCSPKSGHDTVSWYQQALGQGPQFIFQYYEEEERQRGNFPDRFSGHQFPNYSSELNVNALLLGDSALYLCASSRDDNYNEQFFGPGTRLTVL.

This clone was seen just once. This rearrangement joins TRBV7-3 to TRBJ2-7, with D perhaps TRBD1 (6 bases). Trimming removed 4 bases from V and 6 bases from J, with 13 bases in between. CDR1 SGHTA and CDR2 FQGTGA come from the germline V gene. This CDR3 has 13 residues. The CDR3 reads CASSSTRDTEQYF. Here the CDR3 DNA reads TGTGCCAGCAGCTCCACCCGGGACACCGAGCAGTACTTC. Filled out from reference TRBV7-3 and TRBJ2-7, the complete variable domain reads GAGVSQTPSNKVTEKGKYVELRCDPISGHTALYWYRQSLGQGPEFLIYFQGTGAADDSGLPNDRFFAVRPEGSVSTLKIQRTERGDSAVYLCASSSTRDTEQYFGPGTRLTVT.

This clone occurred once. This chain uses TRBV5-1 with TRBJ2-7, with TRBD2 matching 15 bases. The CDR3 has 19 amino acids. Germline trimming cut 1 base from V and 0 bases from J; bases unmatched to any gene: 8. Germline CDR1 reads SGHRS; CDR2 reads YFSETQ. CDR3 bases: TGCGCCAGCAGCTTGTTCGTGGGACTAGCGGGAGGTTACTCCTACGAGCAGTACTTC. Protein sequence: CASSLFVGLAGGYSYEQYF. Complete variable domain (other parts from reference TRBV5-1 and TRBJ2-7): KAGVTQTPRYLIKTRGQQVTLSCSPISGHRSVSWYQQTPGQGLQFLFEYFSETQRNKGNFPGRFSGRQFSNSRSEMNVSTLELGDSALYLCASSLFVGLAGGYSYEQYFGPGTRLTVT.

The V and J genes are TRBV7-3 and TRBJ2-1; D is unresolved. V gave up 3 bases and J gave up 7 bases, with 10 bases separating them. The CDR3 spans 13 residues. The germline gives CDR1 SGHTA, CDR2 FQGTGA. Here the CDR3 reads CASSLGILNEQFF. In nucleotides, the CDR3 is TGTGCCAGCAGCTTGGGGATTTTGAATGAGCAGTTCTTC.

V is TRBV5-6 and J is TRBJ1-2; D is undetermined. CDR1 and CDR2 (germline): SGHDT, YYEEEE. V gave up 6 bases and J gave up 0 bases, with 12 bases separating them. The CDR3 runs to 14 residues. The CDR3 protein is CASIEKGANYGYTF. The CDR3 nucleotides read TGTGCCAGCATAGAGAAGGGTGCTAACTATGGCTACACCTTC.